The 29 T cell receptor beta chains reported below all come from one sample, sequenced in a study of early T cells in non-severe SARS-CoV-2 infection. TCRdb fed the 5' RACE reads into MiXCR, producing one record per CDR3 protein. The table includes some 52,000 distinct CDR3 sequences, roughly 8% detected once. Sequencing input: whole blood. The source of these receptors is an adult who was a healthcare worker with PCR-confirmed SARS-CoV-2 infection or an uninfected control (not recorded which).

This clonotype was counted many times. This sequence joins TRBV19 and TRBJ1-1; 7 nucleotides match TRBD1. Germline CDR1 reads LNHDA; CDR2 reads SQIVND (reference sequence). This CDR3 contains 14 residues. Trimming cost V 3 bases and J 6 bases; bases outside gene matches: 7. The CDR3 reads CASSIDRVHAEAFF. The CDR3 region has the DNA TGTGCCAGTAGTATTGACAGGGTCCACGCTGAAGCTTTCTTT.

The chain links TRBV10-1 to TRBJ2-1; no reliable D call. Looked up from germline, CDR1 is WNHNN and CDR2 is SYGVQD (reference sequence). The CDR3 has 12 residues. Between the trimmed V and J ends, which lost 5 bases and 7 bases, there was a span of 9 bases. The CDR3 sequence is CASSRDWNEQFF. CDR3 in DNA: TGCGCCAGCAGTAGGGATTGGAATGAGCAGTTCTTC.

This clonotype has a count of ten or more. The CDR3 loop is CASSSRDFRSTDTQYF. The CDR3 nucleotides read TGTGCCAGCAGCTCCCGGGACTTCCGAAGCACAGATACGCAGTATTTT. This chain joins TRBV5-6 and TRBJ2-3; D may be TRBD2 (6 bases). Trimming pared 3 bases from V and 0 bases from J, leaving 14 bases between. Germline V gene data show CDR1 as SGHDT and CDR2 as YYEEEE. This CDR3 is 16 amino acids long.

This clonotype was picked up many times. V is TRBV18 and J is TRBJ2-1; a possible D gene is TRBD2 (6 bases). The CDR3 is 14 amino acids. The V end was cut by 1 base, the J end by 7 bases, with 11 bases between. Germline V CDR1 and CDR2: KGHSH, LQKENI. The CDR3 spells CASSPQGGMNEQFF. The CDR3 region has the DNA TGTGCCAGCTCACCACAGGGCGGGATGAATGAGCAGTTCTTC.

This clonotype was detected many times. This chain links TRBV18 with TRBJ2-3; D remains ambiguous. Germline values: CDR1 KGHSH, CDR2 LQKENI. There are 15 residues in the CDR3. V was pared by 0 bases and J by 2 bases, with 9 bases between. DNA for the CDR3: TGTGCCAGCTCACCACCGACCGTCAACACAGATACGCAGTATTTT. It specifies CASSPPTVNTDTQYF.

This clonotype has ten or more counts. The chain recombines TRBV2 with TRBJ1-5, with D possibly being TRBD1 (5 bases). The ends were cut back, 5 bases at V and 4 bases at J, with 15 bases in the middle. The CDR3 is 15 residues long. Germline assignment: CDR1 SNHLY and CDR2 FYNNEI. The CDR3 reads CASSIPLGGNQPQHF. In DNA, the CDR3 is TGTGCCAGCAGTATTCCCCTGGGGGGGAATCAGCCCCAGCATTTT.

Only a few counts were recorded for this clonotype. The rearrangement joins TRBV14 to TRBJ1-1; D not resolved. Trimming pared 5 bases from V and 4 bases from J, leaving 11 bases between. Germline V gene lookup returns CDR1 SGHDN and CDR2 FVKESK. This CDR3 has 13 amino acids. CDR3 loop: CASSNNWGTEAFF. Written as DNA, the CDR3 is TGTGCCAGCAGCAACAATTGGGGCACTGAAGCTTTCTTT.

The sample holds many counts of this clonotype. The chain carries TRBV5-4 and TRBJ1-3; TRBD1 matches at 9 bases. Germline-derived CDR1 and CDR2 are SGHNT and YYREEE (reference sequence). The V and J ends lost 5 bases and 2 bases, in that order; junction bases with no gene match: 5. This CDR3 is built from 15 residues. CDR3 sequence reads: CASSQGQGPGNTIYF. Here the CDR3 DNA reads TGTGCCAGCAGTCAAGGACAGGGGCCTGGAAACACCATATATTTT.

This clonotype came up many times. This chain joins TRBV12-3 or TRBV12-4 and TRBJ1-2, with a tentative D call TRBD1 (5 bases). CDR3 size: 13 residues. With 3 bases removed from V and 7 bases from J, the gap between germline ends came to 12 bases. This CDR3 reads CASSFRQGGGYTF. CDR3 coding DNA: TGTGCCAGCAGTTTTCGTCAGGGCGGTGGCTACACCTTC.

In its sample, this clonotype was seen many times. This chain uses TRBV27 with TRBJ2-7, with 7 positions matching TRBD1. Germline V gives CDR1 MNHEY, CDR2 SMNVEV (reference sequence). The CDR3 totals 13 residues. V lost 6 bases and J lost 0; bases outside the gene matches: 2. The CDR3: CASSRGNSYEQYF. CDR3 DNA: TGTGCCAGCAGCAGGGGGAACTCCTACGAGCAGTACTTC.

This clonotype was seen repeatedly, ten times or more. The chain joins TRBV4-1 to TRBJ2-3, with unresolved D. The CDR3 sequence is 12 residues long. Trimming stripped 5 bases from V and 6 bases from J, with 9 bases between. The V gene's germline CDR1 is MGHRA and CDR2 YSYEKL. The DNA of the CDR3 is TGCGCCAGCAGCGCCGATGTGGATACGCAGTATTTT. Translated, it gives CASSADVDTQYF.

This clonotype was seen ten or more times. The V gene is TRBV7-9, the J gene TRBJ1-2; 7 positions match TRBD1. V gave up 2 bases and J gave up 0 bases; unmatched junction bases: 3. There are 15 residues in the CDR3. Germline V lookup: CDR1 SEHNR, CDR2 FQNEAQ (reference sequence). CDR3 in DNA: TGTGCCAGCAGCTTAAAGGACAGGACTAACTATGGCTACACCTTC. Translated, it gives CASSLKDRTNYGYTF.

There are a few counts of this clonotype. The chain has TRBV5-6 and TRBJ1-1; D is undetermined. This CDR3 contains 12 residues. Germline-derived CDR1 and CDR2 are SGHDT and YYEEEE. The V and J ends lost 0 bases and 7 bases respectively, with 7 bases between them. The CDR3 DNA follows: TGTGCCAGCAGCTTGGACGGGTTTGAAGCTTTCTTT. Protein product: CASSLDGFEAFF.

This clonotype showed up just a few times. The V gene is TRBV20-1, the J gene TRBJ2-1; TRBD1 aligns across 7 bases. The trim removed 2 bases at V and 2 bases at J, leaving 3 bases unmatched. This CDR3 has 14 amino acids. Germline V gene lookup returns CDR1 DFQATT and CDR2 SNEGSKA (reference sequence). The CDR3 DNA is TGCAGTGCTAGAAGGGGACAGACCTACAATGAGCAGTTCTTC. This encodes CSARRGQTYNEQFF.

This clonotype has a handful of counts. The chain is built from TRBV6-5 and TRBJ1-2; D not certain. Germline lookup yields CDR1 MNHEY and CDR2 SVGAGI. The ends were cut back, 0 bases at V and 5 bases at J, with 10 bases in the middle. CDR3 length: 14 amino acids. CDR3 sequence reads: CASSYSSQTYGYTF. The CDR3 coding sequence is TGTGCCAGCAGTTACTCGTCTCAGACTTATGGCTACACCTTC.

The chain carries TRBV12-2 and TRBJ2-5. TRBV12-2 is flagged as a pseudogene. The CDR3 is 15 amino acids. CDR3 coding DNA: TGTGCAAGTCGCTTAGTAGGCAGGAGTCAAGAGACCCAGTACTTC. This sequence encodes CASRLVGRSQETQYF.

Only a few counts were recorded for this clonotype. The chain joins TRBV7-9 to TRBJ2-5; 9 nucleotides align to TRBD2. V lost 1 base and J lost 1; bases outside the gene matches: 10. The germline CDR1 and CDR2 sequences are SEHNR and FQNEAQ (reference sequence). The CDR3 sequence is 18 residues long. DNA of the CDR3: TGTGCCAGCAGCTTAGAAACCGGGACTAGCTTTACCCAAGAGACCCAGTACTTC. Translation gives CASSLETGTSFTQETQYF.

A few counts support this clonotype. This chain connects TRBV27 to TRBJ2-1; 9 bases are shared with TRBD1. The CDR3 totals 15 residues. The V gene's germline CDR1 is MNHEY and CDR2 SMNVEV (reference sequence). With V trimmed by 5 bases and J by 4 bases, 6 bases remained unmatched. The CDR3 loop is CASSMGQGFYNEQFF. The CDR3 DNA is TGTGCCAGCAGTATGGGACAGGGCTTTTACAATGAGCAGTTCTTC.

This clonotype has ten or more counts. The rearrangement uses TRBV21-1 and TRBJ1-1; the listed D gene, TRBD1, was not tested against the DNA. TRBV21-1 is noted as a pseudogene. This CDR3 has 15 residues. This CDR3 reads CASISDTPWVTEAFF. DNA of the CDR3: TGTGCCAGCATTTCAGACACCCCTTGGGTGACTGAAGCTTTCTTT.

Only a few counts were recorded for this clonotype. This chain joins TRBV7-6 and TRBJ2-3; TRBD2 matches at 9 bases. The CDR3 length is 17 residues. The ends lost 5 bases at V and 2 bases at J; junction bases unmatched: 11. Germline loops: CDR1 SGHVS, CDR2 FNYEAQ. The CDR3 protein is CASSIIPAGGTTDTQYF. CDR3 sequence (DNA): TGTGCCAGCAGCATCATCCCAGCGGGAGGTACCACAGATACGCAGTATTTT.

This clonotype was counted at least ten times. This chain uses TRBV6-1 with TRBJ1-6, with D maybe TRBD1 (6 bases). The germline V gene has CDR1 MNHNS and CDR2 SASEGT. The germline V and J ends were trimmed by 7 bases and 10 bases, with 23 bases remaining between them. This CDR3 is built from 16 residues. The CDR3 sequence: CASTNPLQGRSSPLHF. In DNA form, the CDR3 reads TGTGCCAGCACCAACCCCCTACAGGGACGGTCATCACCCCTCCACTTT.

This clonotype was counted only a few times. This chain links TRBV4-1 with TRBJ1-4, with 9 bases matching TRBD1. The J segment lost 8 bases and the V segment lost 3 bases, leaving 4 bases of the junction unmatched. CDR1 is MGHRA and CDR2 is YSYEKL in the germline V gene. CDR3 length: 14 residues. CDR3 in DNA: TGCGCCAGCAGCCAGGGACAGGGAAGGGAAAAACTGTTTTTT. Residues: CASSQGQGREKLFF.

The chain uses TRBV6-5 and TRBJ1-4, with D uncertain. Germline CDR1 MNHEY, CDR2 SVGAGI. The CDR3 runs to 15 residues. Trimming removed 0 bases from V and 7 bases from J, with 12 bases in between. The CDR3 region is CASSYSLGGTEKLFF. In DNA form, the CDR3 reads TGTGCCAGCAGTTACTCCTTGGGAGGTACTGAAAAACTGTTTTTT.

This clonotype has just a few counts. This chain's CDR3 is CSASHPGQGGSPLHF. In DNA form, the CDR3 reads TGCAGTGCTAGTCACCCGGGACAGGGAGGATCACCCCTCCACTTT. The chain recombines TRBV20-1 with TRBJ1-6, with 9 bases lining up with TRBD1. V gave up 3 bases and J gave up 10 bases; unmatched junction bases: 10. The germline CDR1 and CDR2 sequences are DFQATT and SNEGSKA (reference sequence). The CDR3 extends over 15 amino acids.

This clonotype was seen a few times. This chain links TRBV12-3 or TRBV12-4 with TRBJ1-2; no clear D. V lost 10 bases, J lost 0 bases, and 9 bases lay in between. This CDR3 has 12 residues. The CDR3 coding sequence is TGTGCCACTTCAGCGACTAACTATGGCTACACCTTC. It translates to CATSATNYGYTF.

This clonotype has only a few counts. CDR3 region: CASSLLAGADTQFF. For the CDR3, the DNA is TGTGCCAGCAGTTTACTAGCGGGGGCTGACACTCAGTTCTTC. The chain joins TRBV12-3 or TRBV12-4 to TRBJ2-1, with 10 bases that match TRBD2. CDR3 length: 14 amino acids. Trimming at V came to 2 bases and at J to 13 bases, leaving 8 bases not matched to a gene.

The table lists this clonotype with many counts. This sequence joins TRBV11-2 and TRBJ2-2, with 7 nucleotides matching TRBD1. J lost 6 bases, V lost 4 bases, and 5 bases had no gene match. The CDR3 covers 14 residues. Germline CDR1 reads SGHAT; CDR2 reads FQNNGV. Written as DNA, the CDR3 is TGTGCCAGCAGCTCAGGGGGTGCGTCCGGGGAGCTGTTTTTT. Translating gives CASSSGGASGELFF.

Only a few counts were recorded for this clonotype. The CDR3 reads CASSLAQGYEQYF. CDR3 bases: TGTGCCAGCAGCTTGGCCCAGGGCTACGAGCAGTACTTC. The rearrangement joins TRBV5-5 to TRBJ2-7; tentatively, D is TRBD1 (5 bases). The CDR3 is 13 amino acids. CDR1 and CDR2 (germline): SGHKS, YYEKEE (reference sequence). V was shortened by 0 bases and J by 3 bases, with 7 bases between the two germline ends.

The J gene is TRBJ1-5, the V gene TRBV6-6; D is undetermined. This CDR3 is built from 12 residues. Germline CDR1 MNHNY, CDR2 SVGAGI (reference sequence). V lost 2 bases and J 9 bases, leaving 8 bases between the germline ends. The chain's CDR3 is CASSYPEGPQHF. The DNA of the CDR3 is TGTGCCAGCAGTTACCCGGAAGGGCCCCAGCATTTT.